The 15 T cell receptor beta chains below all came from one sample that was sequenced in a study of cytomegalovirus exposure and HLA in healthy donors. Only in-frame clones appear in the TCRdb table, and some are missing; sequencing was by immunoSEQ multiplex PCR. The table shows some 68,000 clones, with roughly 96% occurring only once. Material: PBMCs. The receptors come from a man between 18 and 29 years old in good health and CMV-seronegative.

This rearrangement joins TRBV6-6 to TRBJ2-7; D is ambiguous. Looked up from germline, CDR1 is MNHNY and CDR2 is SVGAGI (reference sequence). CDR3 length: 13 amino acids. The ends were cut back, 6 bases at V and 0 bases at J, with 9 bases in the middle. CDR3 region: CASRRLSSYEQYF. In nucleotides, the CDR3 is TGTGCCAGCAGACGACTTAGCTCCTACGAGCAGTACTTC.

The chain carries TRBV7-8 and TRBJ2-3, with D tentatively TRBD2 (5 bases). This CDR3 has 14 amino acids. Looked up from germline, CDR1 is SGHVS and CDR2 is FQNEAQ. V was shortened by 4 bases and J by 0 bases, with 8 bases between the two germline ends. The CDR3 region is CASSSGGSTDTQYF. CDR3 DNA: TGTGCCAGCAGCTCCGGCGGGAGCACAGATACGCAGTATTTT.

The chain links TRBV5-6 to TRBJ1-1; 8 bases fit TRBD1. V shed 2 bases, J shed 1 base, and the junction held 1 base outside the gene matches. Germline lookup yields CDR1 SGHDT and CDR2 YYEEEE. The length of the CDR3 is 14 residues. This CDR3 reads CASSFDRGNTEAFF. The CDR3 DNA reads TGTGCCAGCAGCTTCGACAGGGGGAACACTGAAGCTTTCTTT.

This clone was found once. This chain connects TRBV5-1 to TRBJ1-1; 7 nucleotides align to TRBD1. The CDR3 has 15 residues. Per the germline V gene, CDR1 is SGHRS and CDR2 is YFSETQ. The V gene end was trimmed by 2 bases and the J gene end by 4 bases; junction bases not matched to a gene: 8. In DNA, the CDR3 is TGCGCCAGCAGCTTTGGAGGGGGCGGTTCCACTGAAGCTTTCTTT. Translated, it gives CASSFGGGGSTEAFF.

V usage is TRBV12-2 and J usage is TRBJ2-3; TRBD2, as called in the table, went unchecked against the DNA. TRBV12-2 is designated a pseudogene. CDR3 length: 14 amino acids. The CDR3 sequence is CASRPPGLRHTQYF. In nucleotides, the CDR3 is TGTGCAAGTCGCCCGCCGGGACTACGACATACGCAGTATTTT.

V and J are TRBV9 and TRBJ1-5; 7 bases line up with TRBD1. This CDR3 spans 15 amino acids. The germline V gene has CDR1 SGDLS and CDR2 YYNGEE. After removal of 3 bases from V and 1 base from J, the junction contained 4 bases not matched to a gene. The CDR3 loop is CASSEGGQSNQPQHF. The CDR3, as DNA: TGTGCCAGCAGCGAAGGGGGACAGAGCAATCAGCCCCAGCATTTT.

J is TRBJ1-1 and V is TRBV2; 7 nucleotides align to TRBD1. The V segment lost 4 bases and the J segment 4 bases; nucleotides outside the gene matches: 0. CDR1 is SNHLY, CDR2 FYNNEI, per germline. The CDR3 totals 12 residues. CDR3 nucleotides: TGTGCCAGCAGTGGACAGGGCACTGAAGCTTTCTTT. It encodes CASSGQGTEAFF.

The genes are TRBV6-1 and TRBJ1-1; perhaps TRBD1 as D (5 bases). Looked up from germline, CDR1 is MNHNS and CDR2 is SASEGT. The V end was cut by 5 bases, the J end by 3 bases, with 13 bases between. The CDR3 covers 14 residues. As DNA, the CDR3 is TGTGCCAGCAGTCAAGTCCGGGGGGACACTGAAGCTTTCTTT. Its protein is CASSQVRGDTEAFF.

The chain recombines TRBV19 with TRBJ1-1; 7 bases line up with TRBD1. Germline lookup yields CDR1 LNHDA and CDR2 SQIVND (reference sequence). V shed 8 bases and J 1 base; nucleotides not matched to a gene: 4. The CDR3 covers 13 residues. CDR3 amino acids: CASGTAENTEAFF. CDR3 nucleotides: TGTGCCAGTGGGACAGCTGAGAACACTGAAGCTTTCTTT.

The rearrangement uses TRBV19 and TRBJ1-2; TRBD1 matches at 8 bases. The V gene end was trimmed by 6 bases and the J gene end by 3 bases; junction bases not matched to a gene: 6. The CDR3 is made up of 14 amino acids. Looked up from germline, CDR1 is LNHDA and CDR2 is SQIVND (reference sequence). The CDR3 here is CASRQGEWDYGYTF. Written as DNA, the CDR3 is TGTGCCAGTAGACAGGGGGAATGGGACTATGGCTACACCTTC.

V and J are TRBV6-1 and TRBJ2-1; 7 bases fit TRBD1. The germline CDR1 and CDR2 sequences are MNHNS and SASEGT. J lost 3 bases, V lost 6 bases, and 5 bases had no gene match. The CDR3 is 14 amino acids. The chain's CDR3 is CASRPRDSYNEQFF. CDR3 in DNA: TGTGCCAGCAGACCCCGGGACAGCTACAATGAGCAGTTCTTC.

The chain uses TRBV9 and TRBJ2-3; TRBD2 aligns across 7 bases. Germline assignment: CDR1 SGDLS and CDR2 YYNGEE. The CDR3 loop spans 15 amino acids. V gave up 5 bases and J gave up 0 bases; unmatched junction bases: 6. For the CDR3, the DNA is TGTGCCAGCAGTCCAGGACTAGACAGCACAGATACGCAGTATTTT. It codes for CASSPGLDSTDTQYF.

Comments on this clone: One end of the junction does not line up with germline, which may come from a read error. V usage is TRBV18 and J usage is TRBJ1-4; TRBD1 agrees at 10 bases. The CDR3 is made up of 14 amino acids. Germline-derived CDR1 and CDR2 are KGHSH and LQKENI. The DNA for the CDR3 is TGTGCCAGCTCACCTACCGGGACAGGGGACCCCCCCCGTTTT. Translating it yields CASSPTGTGDPPRF.

The rearrangement joins TRBV9 to TRBJ2-2; D remains ambiguous. Trimming removed 3 bases at V and 2 bases at J, with 5 bases between. The length of the CDR3 is 13 residues. Germline V gene data show CDR1 as SGDLS and CDR2 as YYNGEE. CDR3 DNA sequence: TGTGCCAGCAGCGAGCCAAACACCGGGGAGCTGTTTTTT. Translating it yields CASSEPNTGELFF.

The gene calls are TRBV6-1 and TRBJ1-5; D unresolved. The CDR3 totals 11 residues. Germline V gives CDR1 MNHNS, CDR2 SASEGT. V lost 10 bases, J lost 11 bases, and 15 bases lay in between. The CDR3 sequence: CAIPRGRAQHF. The CDR3 DNA reads TGTGCCATACCGAGAGGGAGGGCCCAGCATTTT.